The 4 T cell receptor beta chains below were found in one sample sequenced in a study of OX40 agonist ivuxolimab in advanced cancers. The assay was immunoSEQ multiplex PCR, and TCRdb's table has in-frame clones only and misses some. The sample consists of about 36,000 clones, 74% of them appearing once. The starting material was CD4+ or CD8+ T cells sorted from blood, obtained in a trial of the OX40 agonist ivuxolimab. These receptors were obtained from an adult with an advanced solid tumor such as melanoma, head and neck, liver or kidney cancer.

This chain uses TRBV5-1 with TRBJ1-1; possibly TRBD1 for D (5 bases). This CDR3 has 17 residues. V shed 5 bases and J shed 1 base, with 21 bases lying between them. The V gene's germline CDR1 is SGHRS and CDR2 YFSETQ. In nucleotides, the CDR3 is TGCGCCAGCAGGTTAGGGACGGTGGGACCGACGAACACTGAAGCTTTCTTT. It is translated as CASRLGTVGPTNTEAFF.

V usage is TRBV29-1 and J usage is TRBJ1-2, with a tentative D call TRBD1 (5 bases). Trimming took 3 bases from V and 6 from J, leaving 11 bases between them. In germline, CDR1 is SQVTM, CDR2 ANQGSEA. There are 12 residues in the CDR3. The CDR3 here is CSVEGGLDGYTF. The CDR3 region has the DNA TGCAGCGTTGAGGGGGGTTTAGATGGCTACACCTTC. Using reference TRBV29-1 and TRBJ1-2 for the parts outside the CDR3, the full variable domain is SAVISQKPSRDICQRGTSLTIQCQVDSQVTMMFWYRQQPGQSLTLIATANQGSEATYESGFVIDKFPISRPNLTFSTLTVSNMSPEDSSIYLCSVEGGLDGYTFGSGTRLTVV.

CDR3 coding DNA: TGTGCCAGCAGCCCGAACGGGGGGGCCCCGGAGACCCAGTACTTC. Translation: CASSPNGGAPETQYF. The gene calls are TRBV4-2 and TRBJ2-5; TRBD2 matches at 8 bases. The V segment lost 4 bases and the J segment 5 bases; nucleotides outside the gene matches: 9. CDR1 and CDR2 from the germline V gene are LGHNA and YNFKEQ. The CDR3 extends over 15 amino acids.

CDR3 nucleotide sequence: TGCGCCAGCAGCTTGGTGGGGACAGGTTTCGATGAGCAGTTCTTC. Translation gives CASSLVGTGFDEQFF. V is TRBV5-1 and J is TRBJ2-1, with 8 bases matching TRBD1. The CDR3 spans 15 residues. The junction had 7 bases not matched to a gene; V was cut back by 0 bases and J by 8 bases. Germline loops: CDR1 SGHRS, CDR2 YFSETQ.